A selection of T cell receptor beta chains follows, all from one sample in a study of cytomegalovirus exposure and HLA in healthy donors. Produced via immunoSEQ multiplex PCR; TCRdb's table is partial and in-frame only. Counted here are approximately 160,000 clones, approximately 80% occurring once; the ten biggest clones make up about 0.77%. Sequencing was done on a sample of PBMCs. These receptors came from a woman younger than 30 in good health and CMV-seronegative. Both conserved end residues are part of each CDR3. A D gene is named only where the DNA matches it firmly. Expanded clones are given a class, and other clones once, few, many or no size at all.

abundance: NA; v_gene: TRBV7-9; j_gene: TRBJ1-3; d_gene: NA; CDR3nt: TGTGCCAGCAGCTCCCGGGACTCCGGGTACACCATATATTTT; CDR3aa: CASSSRDSGYTIYF
abundance: NA; v_gene: TRBV2; j_gene: TRBJ2-2; d_gene: TRBD2; CDR3nt: TGTGCCAGTGCCCTTACCCGCGGGAGGACTGGGGAGCTGTTTTTT; CDR3aa: CASALTRGRTGELFF
abundance: NA; v_gene: TRBV5-1; j_gene: TRBJ2-1; d_gene: TRBD2; CDR3nt: TGCGCCAGCAGCTGGGGGGTTAAGGGAGGGCCGTCCTACAATGAGCAGTTCTTC; CDR3aa: CASSWGVKGGPSYNEQFF
abundance: NA; v_gene: TRBV2; j_gene: TRBJ1-5; d_gene: TRBD1; CDR3nt: TGTGCCAGCACACGAGGGACAGGGGGCAATCAGCCCCAGCATTTT; CDR3aa: CASTRGTGGNQPQHF
abundance: NA; v_gene: TRBV28; j_gene: TRBJ2-7; d_gene: TRBD2; CDR3nt: TGTGCCAGCAGTTTTGCGGGTCAGCGGGAGGGCGAGCAGTACTTC; CDR3aa: CASSFAGQREGEQYF
abundance: NA; v_gene: TRBV28; j_gene: TRBJ1-1; d_gene: TRBD1; CDR3nt: TGTGCCAGCAGCCCAGCGACAGGGAGTAATACTGAAGCTTTCTTT; CDR3aa: CASSPATGSNTEAFF
abundance: NA; v_gene: TRBV28; j_gene: TRBJ1-1; d_gene: NA; CDR3nt: TGTGCCAGCAGTTTATGGAGTGCGAACACTGAAGCTTTCTTT; CDR3aa: CASSLWSANTEAFF
abundance: NA; v_gene: TRBV4-1; j_gene: TRBJ1-3; d_gene: NA; CDR3nt: TGCGCCAGCAGCCAAGGGGGCGCTATGAGGAGCTCTGGAAACACCATATATTTT; CDR3aa: CASSQGGAMRSSGNTIYF
abundance: NA; v_gene: TRBV11-3; j_gene: TRBJ2-7; d_gene: NA; CDR3nt: TGTGCCAGCAGCTTAAGTCTAGGAAGAAACTACGAGCAGTACTTC; CDR3aa: CASSLSLGRNYEQYF
abundance: few; v_gene: TRBV11-2; j_gene: TRBJ1-3; d_gene: TRBD1; CDR3nt: TGTGCCAGCAGCGGGGACAGGGCAAACACCATATATTTT; CDR3aa: CASSGDRANTIYF
abundance: NA; v_gene: TRBV18; j_gene: TRBJ2-3; d_gene: TRBD2; CDR3nt: TGTGCCAGCTCACCAACAGCGGGAGGGCCTGGTACGCAGTATTTT; CDR3aa: CASSPTAGGPGTQYF
abundance: NA; v_gene: TRBV30; j_gene: TRBJ1-2; d_gene: NA; CDR3nt: TGTGCCTGGAGCTCATCAGGGTCGATTGGCTACACCTTC; CDR3aa: CAWSSSGSIGYTF
abundance: once; v_gene: TRBV6-1; j_gene: TRBJ2-1; d_gene: NA; CDR3nt: TGTGCCAGCAGTGAGAGGGAAGAGGATGAGCAGTTCTTC; CDR3aa: CASSEREEDEQFF
abundance: NA; v_gene: TRBV27; j_gene: TRBJ2-5; d_gene: TRBD2; CDR3nt: TGTGCCAGCAGTGGCGGACTAGCGGGAGAGGGAGAGCAGTACTTC; CDR3aa: CASSGGLAGEGEQYF
abundance: NA; v_gene: TRBV4-1; j_gene: TRBJ2-7; d_gene: TRBD1; CDR3nt: TGCGCCAGCAGCGCCCGGGACAGGGGCGCCGGCGAGCAGTACTTC; CDR3aa: CASSARDRGAGEQYF
abundance: NA; v_gene: TRBV7-3; j_gene: TRBJ2-4; d_gene: TRBD2; CDR3nt: TGTGCCAGCAGCTTCCCGACCATCCACGGGACTATATATTACTTC; CDR3aa: CASSFPTIHGTIYYF
abundance: few; v_gene: TRBV18; j_gene: TRBJ1-2; d_gene: NA; CDR3nt: TGTGCCAGCTCACCACCTGTAATAAACTATGGCTACACCTTC; CDR3aa: CASSPPVINYGYTF
abundance: NA; v_gene: TRBV5-5; j_gene: TRBJ2-7; d_gene: NA; CDR3nt: TGTGCCAGCAGCTTTCGGGCAGGGCCCTACGAGCAGTACTTC; CDR3aa: CASSFRAGPYEQYF
abundance: NA; v_gene: TRBV9; j_gene: TRBJ1-5; d_gene: NA; CDR3nt: TGTGCCAGCAGCGTTGGGGGGGCCGGCCAGCCCCAGCATTTT; CDR3aa: CASSVGGAGQPQHF
abundance: NA; v_gene: TRBV5-1; j_gene: TRBJ2-7; d_gene: TRBD2; CDR3nt: TGCGCCAGCAGCTGGGGGTGGGGGATAGCGGGCCACGAGCAGTACTTC; CDR3aa: CASSWGWGIAGHEQYF
abundance: NA; v_gene: TRBV2; j_gene: TRBJ2-6; d_gene: NA; CDR3nt: TGTGCCAGCAGTGACCCCTACTCTGGGGCCAACGTCCTGACTTTC; CDR3aa: CASSDPYSGANVLTF
abundance: NA; v_gene: TRBV4-3; j_gene: TRBJ2-7; d_gene: NA; CDR3nt: TGCGCCAGCAGCCAAGATGTCGAGGGTTACGAGCAGTACTTC; CDR3aa: CASSQDVEGYEQYF
abundance: NA; v_gene: TRBV19; j_gene: TRBJ2-7; d_gene: NA; CDR3nt: TGTGCCAGTAGTAAGGTGGACACTCTCTACGAGCAGTACTTC; CDR3aa: CASSKVDTLYEQYF
abundance: NA; v_gene: TRBV6-5; j_gene: TRBJ2-7; d_gene: NA; CDR3nt: TGTGCCAGCAGACGCCAACAGGCAAACTACGAGCAGTACTTC; CDR3aa: CASRRQQANYEQYF
abundance: NA; v_gene: TRBV5-6; j_gene: TRBJ1-2; d_gene: NA; CDR3nt: TGTGCCAGCAGCCTCAGCGCGGGTCTGAGCTACACCTTC; CDR3aa: CASSLSAGLSYTF
abundance: NA; v_gene: TRBV5-1; j_gene: TRBJ1-1; d_gene: TRBD1; CDR3nt: TGCGCCAGCAGGTGGGACAGGGGCTTGACTGAAGCGTTCTTT; CDR3aa: CASRWDRGLTEAFF
abundance: NA; v_gene: TRBV5-1; j_gene: TRBJ1-6; d_gene: NA; CDR3nt: TGCGCCAGCAGCTTGGGGCAGGGAACTTCACCCCTCCACTTT; CDR3aa: CASSLGQGTSPLHF
abundance: NA; v_gene: TRBV28; j_gene: TRBJ2-3; d_gene: NA; CDR3nt: TGTGCCAGCAAAACTGTGGAGGGTACAGATACGCAGTATTTT; CDR3aa: CASKTVEGTDTQYF
abundance: NA; v_gene: TRBV11-2; j_gene: TRBJ2-7; d_gene: NA; CDR3nt: TGTGCCAGCAGCTTCTCGACAGGCTCCTACGAGCAGTACTTC; CDR3aa: CASSFSTGSYEQYF
abundance: NA; v_gene: TRBV5-1; j_gene: TRBJ2-7; d_gene: NA; CDR3nt: TGCGCCAGCAGCTTGGGGGCCCAGCCCTACGAGCAGTACTTC; CDR3aa: CASSLGAQPYEQYF
abundance: NA; v_gene: TRBV30; j_gene: TRBJ2-5; d_gene: NA; CDR3nt: TGTGCCTGGAGTGAGGGAGGCAGGGAGACCCAGTACTTC; CDR3aa: CAWSEGGRETQYF
abundance: NA; v_gene: TRBV19; j_gene: TRBJ2-7; d_gene: TRBD1; CDR3nt: TGTGCCAGTAGTTCTCAGGGGGCAATCTACGAGCAGTACTTC; CDR3aa: CASSSQGAIYEQYF
abundance: NA; v_gene: TRBV30; j_gene: TRBJ2-2; d_gene: TRBD2; CDR3nt: TGTGCTCAGGGACTAGCTGTCGCCGGGGAGCTGTTTTTT; CDR3aa: CAQGLAVAGELFF
abundance: NA; v_gene: TRBV28; j_gene: TRBJ1-2; d_gene: NA; CDR3nt: TGTGCCACCGGTCTGGGGGCAGAGAATGGCTACACCTTC; CDR3aa: CATGLGAENGYTF
abundance: NA; v_gene: TRBV29-1; j_gene: TRBJ1-5; d_gene: TRBD1; CDR3nt: TGCAGCGTACAAACAGGGGGCCTGAATCAGCCCCAGCATTTT; CDR3aa: CSVQTGGLNQPQHF
abundance: NA; v_gene: TRBV27; j_gene: TRBJ2-5; d_gene: NA; CDR3nt: TGTGCCAGCTCCAACACAGGACCCGGGGGAGAGACCCAGTACTTC; CDR3aa: CASSNTGPGGETQYF
abundance: NA; v_gene: TRBV5-5; j_gene: TRBJ2-3; d_gene: NA; CDR3nt: TGTGCCAGCGCTCTCGTGAGGGTACCCCTCGATACGCAGTATTTT; CDR3aa: CASALVRVPLDTQYF
abundance: NA; v_gene: TRBV6-4; j_gene: TRBJ2-1; d_gene: TRBD2; CDR3nt: TGTGCCAGCAGTACTACTAGCGAGTACAATGAGCAGTTCTTC; CDR3aa: CASSTTSEYNEQFF
abundance: NA; v_gene: TRBV7-7; j_gene: TRBJ1-4; d_gene: TRBD1; CDR3nt: TGTGCTAGCAGCCAATCGACAGGGCGGAATGAAAAACTGTTTTTT; CDR3aa: CASSQSTGRNEKLFF
abundance: NA; v_gene: TRBV5-1; j_gene: TRBJ2-7; d_gene: TRBD1; CDR3nt: TGCGCCAGCAGCTTAGGACAGGGTAGAACCTACGAGCAGTACTTC; CDR3aa: CASSLGQGRTYEQYF
abundance: few; v_gene: TRBV27; j_gene: TRBJ2-3; d_gene: TRBD2; CDR3nt: TGTGCCAGCAGTTTATCTAGCGGGAGAGGATCCACAGATACGCAGTATTTT; CDR3aa: CASSLSSGRGSTDTQYF
abundance: once; v_gene: TRBV11-3; j_gene: TRBJ2-3; d_gene: TRBD2; CDR3nt: TGTGCCAGCAGCTCCCGTAGCGGGAGGTCTCGTGATACGCAGTATTTT; CDR3aa: CASSSRSGRSRDTQYF
abundance: NA; v_gene: TRBV9; j_gene: TRBJ2-7; d_gene: NA; CDR3nt: TGTGCCAGCAGCCCCTTGCTCGGGGGACGCTCCTACGAGCAGTACTTC; CDR3aa: CASSPLLGGRSYEQYF
abundance: NA; v_gene: TRBV7-3; j_gene: TRBJ2-2; d_gene: TRBD2; CDR3nt: TGTGCCAGCAGCCGGACTAGCGGGAGCCGGGCCGGGGAGCTGTTTTTT; CDR3aa: CASSRTSGSRAGELFF
abundance: NA; v_gene: TRBV28; j_gene: TRBJ2-7; d_gene: NA; CDR3nt: TGTGCCAGCAGCACCGTCAGATCCACAACCTACGAGCAGTACTTC; CDR3aa: CASSTVRSTTYEQYF
abundance: NA; v_gene: TRBV29-1; j_gene: TRBJ2-3; d_gene: TRBD2; CDR3nt: TGCAGCCTTAGGACTAGCGGGACTTATACGCAGTATTTT; CDR3aa: CSLRTSGTYTQYF
abundance: NA; v_gene: TRBV12-5; j_gene: TRBJ2-5; d_gene: NA; CDR3nt: TGTGCTAGTGGTTTGGTACTGGGGGCCCAAGAGACCCAGTACTTC; CDR3aa: CASGLVLGAQETQYF
abundance: NA; v_gene: TRBV7-9; j_gene: TRBJ2-7; d_gene: TRBD1; CDR3nt: TGTGCCAGCAGCTGGGGACAGGGAACCGAGCAGTACTTC; CDR3aa: CASSWGQGTEQYF
abundance: NA; v_gene: TRBV4-2; j_gene: TRBJ2-7; d_gene: NA; CDR3nt: TGTGCCAGCAGCCGAGACGCGGAAGGGGGGGACGAGCAGTACTTC; CDR3aa: CASSRDAEGGDEQYF
abundance: NA; v_gene: TRBV4-2; j_gene: TRBJ1-3; d_gene: NA; CDR3nt: TGTGCCAGCAGCCAAGAAAGCACCGTCTCTGGAAACACCATATATTTT; CDR3aa: CASSQESTVSGNTIYF
abundance: NA; v_gene: TRBV28; j_gene: TRBJ1-4; d_gene: NA; CDR3nt: TGTGCCAGCAGTTTACCGGGTCAGGGGTGGGAAAAACTGTTTTTT; CDR3aa: CASSLPGQGWEKLFF
abundance: NA; v_gene: TRBV11-1; j_gene: TRBJ2-7; d_gene: NA; CDR3nt: TGTGCCAGCAGCCGGTATTTTGACACTTACGAGCAGTACTTC; CDR3aa: CASSRYFDTYEQYF
abundance: NA; v_gene: TRBV2; j_gene: TRBJ2-5; d_gene: TRBD2; CDR3nt: TGTGCCAGCAGCGGACTAGCGGGAGGGCACGAGACCCAGTACTTC; CDR3aa: CASSGLAGGHETQYF
abundance: NA; v_gene: TRBV28; j_gene: TRBJ1-1; d_gene: NA; CDR3nt: TGTGCCAGCGATCACAGGCCAATAATTACTGAAGCTTTCTTT; CDR3aa: CASDHRPIITEAFF
abundance: NA; v_gene: TRBV28; j_gene: TRBJ1-2; d_gene: NA; CDR3nt: TGTGCCACCCTTAGGGAGTTCTATGGCTACACCTTC; CDR3aa: CATLREFYGYTF
abundance: NA; v_gene: TRBV15; j_gene: TRBJ1-4; d_gene: TRBD1; CDR3nt: TGTGCCACCAGCAGGCAACAGGGGGCGCGCGAAAAACTGTTTTTT; CDR3aa: CATSRQQGAREKLFF
abundance: NA; v_gene: TRBV29-1; j_gene: TRBJ1-1; d_gene: NA; CDR3nt: TGCAGCGGCAGGGGTTTCACTGAAGCTTTCTTT; CDR3aa: CSGRGFTEAFF
abundance: few; v_gene: TRBV6-4; j_gene: TRBJ2-3; d_gene: TRBD1; CDR3nt: TGTGCCAGCAGCGCCCGGGACAGGGGGACAGATACGCAGTATTTT; CDR3aa: CASSARDRGTDTQYF
abundance: NA; v_gene: TRBV7-9; j_gene: TRBJ1-5; d_gene: NA; CDR3nt: TGTTCCAGCAGTTACGGGGGAAATAGCAATCAGCCCCAGCATTTT; CDR3aa: CSSSYGGNSNQPQHF